This T cell receptor beta chain was captured by sequencing in a study of shared clonotypes between healthy human individuals. V gave up 3 bases and J gave up 1 base; unmatched junction bases: 3. This CDR3 is built from 14 residues. In germline, CDR1 is LNHNV, CDR2 YYDKDF (reference sequence). Turning to this clone: Its specificity is not known.

Donors included only healthy HIV-negative adults lacking recent acute infections or vaccinations. General study findings and limits: An effect of sequencing depth on clonotype sharing among donors was expected.

Researchers ran the assay at a deep level. TCRdb's table, derived via immunoSEQ multiplex PCR, lists solely in-frame clones and lacks some. Counted here are about 710,000 clones, 72% occurring once; the ten biggest clones make up less than 2%. The chain combines TRBV15 with TRBJ2-7; 7 bases line up with TRBD2. Sequencing was carried out using memory CD4+ T cells sorted from blood. The subset: CD45RA-negative fraction. This clonotype originated in a woman in her 30s in good health. CDR3 in DNA: TGTGCCACCAGCAGGGGACTAACTTCCTACGAGCAGTACTTC. Protein: CATSRGLTSYEQYF.